This T cell receptor beta chain was obtained from a study of graft-versus-host responses after intestinal transplantation. Study-level background: Anti-thymocyte globulin served as induction for all recipients, who then took tacrolimus and steroids for about 3 years.

Study-level findings and limits: Researchers found peak circulating GvH clone levels linked to early post-transplant HvG declines. Allografts from individuals with graft-donor T cell macrochimerism displayed high graft-versus-host to host-versus-graft clonal ratios.

Turning to this clone: Its target is unknown.

CDR1 is SNHLY, CDR2 FYNNEI, per germline. CDR3 length: 16 amino acids. The V segment lost 4 bases and the J segment 0 bases; nucleotides outside the gene matches: 6. Intraepithelial lymphocytes and lamina propria lymphocytes were released through processing of graft tissue. The repertoire was sequenced with immunoSEQ multiplex PCR; TCRdb's copy has only in-frame clones and lacks some. Of tens of thousands of clones detected, about nine tenths appear once; the ten largest clones hold about 1.7%. The sample consisted of ileum tissue, taken roughly 390 days after transplant. This TCR derives from a human patient who received an intestinal transplant, so some T cells may come from the graft donor. The chain employs TRBV2 and TRBJ2-5; 9 bases align to TRBD2. The CDR3 nucleotides are TGTGCCAGCAGTGGTAGCGGGAGTTCTTACCAAGAGACCCAGTACTTC. Amino acid sequence: CASSGSGSSYQETQYF.